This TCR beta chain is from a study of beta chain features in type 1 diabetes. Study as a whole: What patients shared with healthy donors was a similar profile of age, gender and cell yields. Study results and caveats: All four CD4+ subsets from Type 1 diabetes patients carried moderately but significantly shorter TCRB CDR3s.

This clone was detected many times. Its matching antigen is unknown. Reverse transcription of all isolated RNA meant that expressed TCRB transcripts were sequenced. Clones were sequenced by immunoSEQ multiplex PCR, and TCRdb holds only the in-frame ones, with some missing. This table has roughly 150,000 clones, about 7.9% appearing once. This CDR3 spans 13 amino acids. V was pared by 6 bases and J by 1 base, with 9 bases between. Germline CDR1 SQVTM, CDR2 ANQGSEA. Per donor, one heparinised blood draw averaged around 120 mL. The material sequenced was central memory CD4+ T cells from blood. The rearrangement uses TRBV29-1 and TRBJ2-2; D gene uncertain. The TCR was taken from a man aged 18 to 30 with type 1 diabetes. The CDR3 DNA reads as TGCAGCGTCGACTCCGTGAACACCGGGGAGCTGTTTTTT. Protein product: CSVDSVNTGELFF.